The sequence of this T cell receptor (beta chain) was determined in a study of blood T cell repertoires in COVID-19. Overall study context: Sites in the United States, Italy and Spain provided acute and convalescent COVID-19 samples.

Trimming removed 0 bases from V and 10 bases from J; junction bases left unmatched: 4. Germline CDR1 is SGHNT and CDR2 is YYREEE (reference sequence). The CDR3 consists of 13 residues. Profiling relied on immunoSEQ multiplex PCR, and the TCRdb table lists in-frame clones only, not all of them. The sample has roughly 200,000 clones, roughly 85% seen once. V usage is TRBV5-4 and J usage is TRBJ1-2, with TRBD1 matching 9 bases. The clonotype originates from a human donor with active or convalescent COVID-19. The donor label of this sample is uncertain. Sequences were obtained from peripheral blood. The CDR3 region has the DNA TGTGCCAGCAGCTTGGAGGGACAGGGTGTCTACACCTTC. Its protein is CASSLEGQGVYTF. Looking up the rest from reference TRBV5-4 and TRBJ1-2 gives the full variable domain: ETGVTQSPTHLIKTRGQQVTLRCSSQSGHNTVSWYQQALGQGPQFIFQYYREEENGRGNFPPRFSGLQFPNYSSELNVNALELDDSALYLCASSLEGQGVYTFGSGTRLTVV.